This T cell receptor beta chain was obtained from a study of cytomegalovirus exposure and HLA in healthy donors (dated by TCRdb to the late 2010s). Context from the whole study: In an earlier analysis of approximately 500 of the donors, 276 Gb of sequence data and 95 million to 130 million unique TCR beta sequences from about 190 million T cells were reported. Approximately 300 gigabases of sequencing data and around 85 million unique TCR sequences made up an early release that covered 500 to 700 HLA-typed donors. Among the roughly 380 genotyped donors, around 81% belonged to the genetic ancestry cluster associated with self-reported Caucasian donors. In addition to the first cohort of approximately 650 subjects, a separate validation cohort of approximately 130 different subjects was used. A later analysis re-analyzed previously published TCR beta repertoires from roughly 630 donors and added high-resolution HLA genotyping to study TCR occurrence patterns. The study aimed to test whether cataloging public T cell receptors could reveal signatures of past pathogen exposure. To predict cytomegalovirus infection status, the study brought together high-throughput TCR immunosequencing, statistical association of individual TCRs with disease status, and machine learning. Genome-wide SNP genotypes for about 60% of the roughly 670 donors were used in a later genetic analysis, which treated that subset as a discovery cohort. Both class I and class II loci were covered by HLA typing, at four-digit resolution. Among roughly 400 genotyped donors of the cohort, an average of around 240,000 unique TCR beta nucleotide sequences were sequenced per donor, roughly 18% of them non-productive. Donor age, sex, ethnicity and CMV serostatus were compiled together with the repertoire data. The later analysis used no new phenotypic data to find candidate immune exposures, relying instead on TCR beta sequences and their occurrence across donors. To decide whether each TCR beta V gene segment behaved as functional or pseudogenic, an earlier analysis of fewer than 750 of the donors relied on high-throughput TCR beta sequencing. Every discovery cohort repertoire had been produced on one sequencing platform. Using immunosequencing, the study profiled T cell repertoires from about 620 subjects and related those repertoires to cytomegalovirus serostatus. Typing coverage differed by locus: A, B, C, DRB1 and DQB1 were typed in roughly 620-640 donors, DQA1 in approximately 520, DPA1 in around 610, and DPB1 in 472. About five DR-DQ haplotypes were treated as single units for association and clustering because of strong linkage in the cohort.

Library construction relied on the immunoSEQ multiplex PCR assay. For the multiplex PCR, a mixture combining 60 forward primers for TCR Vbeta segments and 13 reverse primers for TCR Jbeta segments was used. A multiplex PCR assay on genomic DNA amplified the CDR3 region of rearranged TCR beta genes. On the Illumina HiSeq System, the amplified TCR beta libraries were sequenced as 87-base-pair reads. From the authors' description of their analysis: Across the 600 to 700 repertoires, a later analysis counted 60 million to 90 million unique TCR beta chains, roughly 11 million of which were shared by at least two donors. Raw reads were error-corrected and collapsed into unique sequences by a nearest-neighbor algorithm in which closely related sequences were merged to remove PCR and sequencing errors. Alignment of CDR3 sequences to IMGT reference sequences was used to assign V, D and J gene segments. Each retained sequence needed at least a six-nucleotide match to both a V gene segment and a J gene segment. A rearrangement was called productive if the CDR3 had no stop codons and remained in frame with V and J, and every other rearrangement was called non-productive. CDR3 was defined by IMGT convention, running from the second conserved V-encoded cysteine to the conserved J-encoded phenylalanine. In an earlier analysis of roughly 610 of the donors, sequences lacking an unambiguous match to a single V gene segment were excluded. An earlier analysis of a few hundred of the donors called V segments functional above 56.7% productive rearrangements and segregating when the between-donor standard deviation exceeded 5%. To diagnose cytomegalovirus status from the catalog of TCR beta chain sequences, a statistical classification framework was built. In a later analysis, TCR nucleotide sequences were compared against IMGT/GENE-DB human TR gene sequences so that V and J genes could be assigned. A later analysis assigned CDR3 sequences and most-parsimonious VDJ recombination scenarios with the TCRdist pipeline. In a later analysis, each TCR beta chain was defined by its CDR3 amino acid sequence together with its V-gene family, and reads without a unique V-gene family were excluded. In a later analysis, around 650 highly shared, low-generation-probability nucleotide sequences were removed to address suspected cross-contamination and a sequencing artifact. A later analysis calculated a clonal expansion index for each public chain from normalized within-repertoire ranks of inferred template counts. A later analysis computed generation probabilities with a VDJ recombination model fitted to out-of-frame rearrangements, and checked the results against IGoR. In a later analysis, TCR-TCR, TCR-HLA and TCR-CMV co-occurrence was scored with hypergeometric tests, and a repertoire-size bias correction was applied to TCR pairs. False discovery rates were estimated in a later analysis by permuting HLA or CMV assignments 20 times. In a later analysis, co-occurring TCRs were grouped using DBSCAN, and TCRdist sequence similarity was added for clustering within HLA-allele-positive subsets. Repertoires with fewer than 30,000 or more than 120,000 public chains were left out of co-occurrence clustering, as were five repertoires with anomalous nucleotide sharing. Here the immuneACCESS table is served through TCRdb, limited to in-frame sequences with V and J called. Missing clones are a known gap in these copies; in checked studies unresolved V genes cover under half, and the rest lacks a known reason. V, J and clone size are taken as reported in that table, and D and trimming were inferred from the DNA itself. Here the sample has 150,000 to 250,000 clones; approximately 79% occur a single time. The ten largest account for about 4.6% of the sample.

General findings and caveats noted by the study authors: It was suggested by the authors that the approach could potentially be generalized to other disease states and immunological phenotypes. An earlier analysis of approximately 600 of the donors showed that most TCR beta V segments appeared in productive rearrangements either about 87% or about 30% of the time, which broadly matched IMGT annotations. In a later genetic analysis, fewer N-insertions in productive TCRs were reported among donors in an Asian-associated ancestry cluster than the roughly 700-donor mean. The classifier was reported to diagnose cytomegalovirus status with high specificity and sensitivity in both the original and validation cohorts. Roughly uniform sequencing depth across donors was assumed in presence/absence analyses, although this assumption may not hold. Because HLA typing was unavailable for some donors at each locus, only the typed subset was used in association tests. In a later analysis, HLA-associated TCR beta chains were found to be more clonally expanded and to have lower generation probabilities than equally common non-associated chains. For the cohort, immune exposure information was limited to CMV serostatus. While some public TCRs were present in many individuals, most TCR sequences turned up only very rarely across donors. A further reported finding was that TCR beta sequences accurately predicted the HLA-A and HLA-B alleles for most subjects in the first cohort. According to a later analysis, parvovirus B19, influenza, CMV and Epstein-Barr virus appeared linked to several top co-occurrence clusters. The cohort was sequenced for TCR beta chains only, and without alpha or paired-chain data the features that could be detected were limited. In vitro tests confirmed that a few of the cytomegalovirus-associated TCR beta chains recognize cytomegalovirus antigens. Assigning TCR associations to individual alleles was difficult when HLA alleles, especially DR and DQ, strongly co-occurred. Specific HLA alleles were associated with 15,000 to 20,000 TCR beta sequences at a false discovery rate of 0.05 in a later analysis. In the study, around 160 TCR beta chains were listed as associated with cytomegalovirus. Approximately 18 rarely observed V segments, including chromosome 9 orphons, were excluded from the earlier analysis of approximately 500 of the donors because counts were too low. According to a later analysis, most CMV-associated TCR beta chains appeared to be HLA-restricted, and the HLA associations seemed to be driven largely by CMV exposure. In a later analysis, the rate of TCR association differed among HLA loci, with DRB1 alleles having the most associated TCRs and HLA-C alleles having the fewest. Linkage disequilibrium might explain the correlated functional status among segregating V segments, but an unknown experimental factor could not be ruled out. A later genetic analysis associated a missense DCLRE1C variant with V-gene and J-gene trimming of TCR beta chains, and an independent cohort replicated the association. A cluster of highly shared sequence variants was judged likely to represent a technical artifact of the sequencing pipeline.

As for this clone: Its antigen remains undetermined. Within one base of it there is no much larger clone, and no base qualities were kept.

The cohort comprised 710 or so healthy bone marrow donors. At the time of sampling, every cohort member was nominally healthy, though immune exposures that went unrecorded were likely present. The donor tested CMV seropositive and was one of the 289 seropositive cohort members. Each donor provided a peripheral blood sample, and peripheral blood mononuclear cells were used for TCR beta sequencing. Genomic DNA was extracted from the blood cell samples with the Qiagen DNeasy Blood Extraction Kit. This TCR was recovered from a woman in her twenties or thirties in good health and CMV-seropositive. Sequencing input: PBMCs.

The sequenced DNA: TGTGCCACCAGCAGAGAAGAACAGCTGAACACTGAAGCTTTCTTT. This codes for CATSREEQLNTEAFF. The receptor chain draws on TRBV15 and TRBJ1-1; the D gene is unclear. CDR3 length: 15 amino acids, cysteine to phenylalanine. The sequence is cut down to CDR3 DNA, 45 bases in frame from base 1. The trim is 0 bases for V and 0 bases for J, with a gap of 8 bases between the germline ends. The germline V gene encodes CDR1 LNHNV and CDR2 YYDKDF (reference sequence).